Each of the 5 T cell receptor beta chains below was sequenced from the same sample in a study of T cells in Graves' hyperthyroidism and ophthalmopathy. Amplified TCR beta CDR3 regions came from RNA transcripts. With the HTBI primer set, the TCR CDR3 went through a first round of RT-PCR. One entry per CDR3 protein, called by TCRdb with MiXCR from the multiplex PCR reads. The sample yields under 450,000 distinct CDR3 sequences, approximately 15% seen once. Sequenced input: blood. These receptors all stem from a woman in her late teens or twenties with Graves' hyperthyroidism.

Many counts were recorded for this clonotype. The chain joins TRBV27 to TRBJ2-3; 7 nucleotides agree with TRBD1. Germline V lookup: CDR1 MNHEY, CDR2 SMNVEV (reference sequence). The CDR3 extends over 16 amino acids. The J segment lost 0 bases and the V segment lost 5 bases, leaving 8 bases of the junction unmatched. CDR3 residues: CASSAFWDRSTDTQYF. In DNA form, the CDR3 reads TGTGCCAGCAGTGCTTTTTGGGACAGAAGCACAGATACGCAGTATTTT.

There are a few counts of this clonotype. A much larger clone is a single base away; this may be a read error. The rearrangement links TRBV20-1 to TRBJ1-1, with D unclear. Looked up from germline, CDR1 is DFQATT and CDR2 is SNEGSKA (reference sequence). Trimming removed 2 bases from V and 3 bases from J, with 13 bases in between. This CDR3 contains 14 residues. The CDR3 region is CSARPRGRYTEAFF. The CDR3 nucleotides are TGCAGTGCTAGACCCCGCGGGCGGTACACTGAAGCTTTCTTT.

The sample holds many counts of this clonotype. This rearrangement joins TRBV14 to TRBJ1-2, with 9 bases matching TRBD1. CDR1 is SGHDN, CDR2 FVKESK, per germline. The CDR3 has 16 amino acids. V was pared by 3 bases and J by 7 bases, with 12 bases of the junction left unmatched. The CDR3 DNA is TGTGCCAGCAGCCACAAAACCGGGACAGGGATTAGTGGCTACACCTTC. Translated, it gives CASSHKTGTGISGYTF.

The chain carries TRBV7-3 and TRBJ1-2; TRBD1 agrees at 8 bases. With 3 bases clipped from V and 8 bases from J, the junction kept 5 bases outside the gene matches. The CDR3 contains 13 residues. Per germline, CDR1 SGHTA and CDR2 FQGTGA. CDR3 coding DNA: TGTGCCAGCAGCTTCCGGACAGGGATGGGCTACACCTTC. It specifies CASSFRTGMGYTF.

This clonotype was recorded at least ten times. This chain uses TRBV27 with TRBJ2-7; 8 nucleotides agree with TRBD1. The CDR3 length is 15 residues. The V and J ends lost 5 bases and 2 bases, in that order; junction bases with no gene match: 8. Per the germline V gene, CDR1 is MNHEY and CDR2 is SMNVEV (reference sequence). The CDR3 sequence: CASSPRTGLTYEQYF. CDR3 nucleotide sequence: TGTGCCAGCAGTCCTCGGACAGGGCTCACCTACGAGCAGTACTTC.